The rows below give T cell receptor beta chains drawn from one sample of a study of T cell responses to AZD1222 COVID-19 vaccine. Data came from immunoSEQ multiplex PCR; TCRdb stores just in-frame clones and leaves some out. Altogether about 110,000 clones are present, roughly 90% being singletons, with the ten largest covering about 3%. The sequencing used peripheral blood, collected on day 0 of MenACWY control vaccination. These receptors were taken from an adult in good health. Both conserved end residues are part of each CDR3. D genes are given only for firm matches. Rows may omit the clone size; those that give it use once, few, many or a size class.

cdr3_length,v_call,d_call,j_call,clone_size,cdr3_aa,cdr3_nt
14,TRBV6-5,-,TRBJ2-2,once,CATTGQRRTGELFF,TGTGCCACCACCGGACAGAGAAGGACCGGGGAGCTGTTTTTT
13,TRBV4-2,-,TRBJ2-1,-,CASSQDQAEEQFF,TGTGCCAGCAGCCAAGATCAAGCGGAGGAGCAGTTCTTC
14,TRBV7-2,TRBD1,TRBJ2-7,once,CASSARDRDGEQYF,TGTGCCAGCAGCGCACGGGACAGGGACGGCGAGCAGTACTTC
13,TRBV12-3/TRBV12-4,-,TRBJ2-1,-,CASSPNRVDEQFF,TGTGCCAGCAGCCCCAACAGGGTCGATGAGCAGTTCTTC
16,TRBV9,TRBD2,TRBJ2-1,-,CASSVVSGGSYNEQFF,TGTGCCAGCAGCGTGGTTAGCGGGGGATCCTACAATGAGCAGTTCTTC
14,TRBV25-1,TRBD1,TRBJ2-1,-,CASSESPGGNEQFF,TGTGCCAGCAGTGAATCGCCAGGGGGCAATGAGCAGTTCTTC
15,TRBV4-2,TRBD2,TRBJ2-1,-,CASSQTGTRGDEQFF,TGTGCCAGCAGCCAAACCGGGACTAGGGGCGATGAGCAGTTCTTC
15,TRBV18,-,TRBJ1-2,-,CASSPTPEGADGYTF,TGTGCCAGCTCACCAACCCCCGAGGGAGCGGACGGCTACACCTTC
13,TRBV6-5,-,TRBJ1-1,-,CASSLTGETEAFF,TGTGCCAGCAGTTTGACAGGCGAGACTGAAGCTTTCTTT
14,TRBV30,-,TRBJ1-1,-,CAWSVPPMNTEAFF,TGTGCCTGGAGTGTACCCCCCATGAACACTGAAGCTTTCTTT
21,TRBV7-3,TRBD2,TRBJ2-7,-,CASSTHEIAGGLYVSFIQQYF,TGTGCCAGCAGCACCCACGAAATAGCGGGGGGATTGTACGTAAGTTTTATCCAGCAGTACTTC
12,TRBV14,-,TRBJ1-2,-,CASSQGRWGYTF,TGTGCCAGCAGCCAGGGCCGCTGGGGCTACACCTTC
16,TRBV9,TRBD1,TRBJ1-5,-,CASSVEGSQGDQPQHF,TGTGCCAGCAGCGTAGAAGGGTCCCAGGGGGATCAGCCCCAGCATTTT
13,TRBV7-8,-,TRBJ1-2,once,CASSLNRQAAGTF,TGTGCCAGCAGCTTAAACCGCCAGGCCGCCGGCACCTTC
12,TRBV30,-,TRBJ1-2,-,CAGQPTYYGYTF,TGTGCCGGTCAGCCGACCTACTATGGCTACACCTTC
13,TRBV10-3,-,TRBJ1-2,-,CAISGQENYGYTF,TGTGCCATCAGTGGACAGGAAAACTATGGCTACACCTTC
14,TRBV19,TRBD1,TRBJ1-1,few,CASSRQGSNTEAFF,TGTGCCAGTAGCAGACAGGGGTCGAACACTGAAGCTTTCTTT
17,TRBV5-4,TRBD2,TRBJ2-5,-,CASSPLLQRGTQETQYF,TGTGCCAGCAGCCCTCTCCTGCAGCGGGGGACCCAAGAGACCCAGTACTTC
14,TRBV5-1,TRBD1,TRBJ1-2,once,CASSFRGQGSGYTF,TGCGCCAGCAGCTTCCGTGGACAGGGGTCCGGCTACACCTTC
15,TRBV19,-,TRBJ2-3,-,CASSIWASSTDTQYF,TGTGCCAGTAGTATCTGGGCGTCAAGCACAGATACGCAGTATTTT
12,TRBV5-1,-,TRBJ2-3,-,CASSLGGDTQYF,TGCGCCAGCAGCTTGGGGGGAGATACGCAGTATTTT
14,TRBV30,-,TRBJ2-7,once,CAWSPGGTGYEQYF,TGTGCCTGGAGTCCTGGCGGCACCGGCTACGAGCAGTACTTC
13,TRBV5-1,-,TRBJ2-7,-,CASSPDGNYEQYF,TGCGCCAGCAGCCCGGACGGGAACTACGAGCAGTACTTC
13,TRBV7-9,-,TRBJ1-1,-,CASSFGGTPEAFF,TGTGCCAGCAGCTTCGGGGGTACCCCTGAAGCTTTCTTT
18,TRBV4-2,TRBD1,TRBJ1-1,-,CASSQEGTTGEVNTEAFF,TGTGCCAGCAGCCAAGAAGGAACGACAGGGGAAGTGAACACTGAAGCTTTCTTT
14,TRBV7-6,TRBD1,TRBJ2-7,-,CASSPTTGAYEQYF,TGTGCCAGCAGCCCCACGACAGGGGCGTACGAGCAGTACTTC
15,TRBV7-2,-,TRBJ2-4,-,CASRDRQIAKNIQYF,TGTGCCAGCAGGGATCGACAGATTGCCAAAAACATTCAGTACTTC
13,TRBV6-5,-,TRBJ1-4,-,CASNPGSGEKLFF,TGTGCCAGCAACCCAGGGTCGGGCGAAAAACTGTTTTTT
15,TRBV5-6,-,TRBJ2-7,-,CASSSGRGMGYEQYF,TGTGCCAGCAGCTCTGGACGGGGAATGGGGTACGAGCAGTACTTC
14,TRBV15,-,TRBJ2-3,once,CATSSSQATDTQYF,TGTGCCACCAGCAGCAGCCAGGCCACAGATACGCAGTATTTT
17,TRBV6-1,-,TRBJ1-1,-,CASSEPFWMGLNTEAFF,TGTGCCAGCAGTGAACCCTTTTGGATGGGGTTGAACACTGAAGCTTTCTTT
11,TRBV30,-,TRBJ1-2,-,CAWSIEWELTF,TGTGCCTGGAGCATAGAGTGGGAATTGACCTTC
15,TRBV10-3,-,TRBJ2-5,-,CAISAAGRAQETQYF,TGTGCCATCAGTGCGGCGGGACGGGCGCAAGAGACCCAGTACTTC
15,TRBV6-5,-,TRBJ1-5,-,CASSPGAAANQPQHF,TGTGCCAGCAGCCCCGGGGCGGCCGCTAATCAGCCCCAGCATTTT
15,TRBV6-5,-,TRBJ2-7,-,CASSYRGRGGYEQYF,TGTGCCAGCAGTTACCGTGGCAGGGGCGGCTACGAGCAGTACTTC
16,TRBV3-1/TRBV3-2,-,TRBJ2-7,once,CASSARTTPRAYEQYF,TGTGCCAGCAGCGCCCGGACGACACCACGAGCCTACGAGCAGTACTTC
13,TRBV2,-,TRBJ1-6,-,CASSEMGNSPLHF,TGTGCCAGCAGTGAAATGGGGAATTCACCCCTCCACTTT
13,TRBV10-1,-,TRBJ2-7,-,CASSGGDSGEQYF,TGCGCCAGCAGTGGGGGGGACTCGGGGGAGCAGTACTTC
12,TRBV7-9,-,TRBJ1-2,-,CASSFRTEGYTF,TGTGCCAGCAGCTTCAGGACAGAGGGCTACACCTTC
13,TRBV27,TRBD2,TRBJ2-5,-,CASSSTSGVTQYF,TGTGCCAGCAGTTCTACTAGCGGGGTAACCCAGTACTTC
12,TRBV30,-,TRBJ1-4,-,CAWTAGPEKLFF,TGTGCCTGGACGGCTGGGCCCGAAAAACTGTTTTTT
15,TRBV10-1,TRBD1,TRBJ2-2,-,CASSHRTGNTGELFF,TGCGCCAGCAGCCATCGGACAGGGAACACCGGGGAGCTGTTTTTT
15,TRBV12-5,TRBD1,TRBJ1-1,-,CASGLYNRGPTEAFF,TGTGCTAGTGGTCTATATAACAGGGGACCCACTGAAGCTTTCTTT
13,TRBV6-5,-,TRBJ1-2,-,CASSPRTFYGYTF,TGTGCCAGCAGTCCCCGGACCTTCTATGGCTACACCTTC
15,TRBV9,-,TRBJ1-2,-,CASSPKREVAYGYTF,TGTGCCAGCAGCCCCAAGCGGGAGGTCGCCTATGGCTACACCTTC
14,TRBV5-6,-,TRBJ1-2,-,CASSFTKQGPGYTF,TGTGCCAGCAGCTTTACAAAGCAGGGCCCTGGCTACACCTTC
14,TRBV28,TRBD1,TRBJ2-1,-,CASSKQQGAREQFF,TGTGCCAGCAGCAAGCAGCAGGGGGCGCGTGAGCAGTTCTTC
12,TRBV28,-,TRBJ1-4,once,CATCGDNEKLFF,TGTGCCACGTGCGGGGATAATGAAAAACTGTTTTTT
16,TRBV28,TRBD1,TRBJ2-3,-,CASSLLPGQGTDTQYF,TGTGCCAGCAGTTTGCTACCGGGACAGGGGACAGATACGCAGTATTTT
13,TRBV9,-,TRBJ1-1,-,CASSVDMVTEAFF,TGTGCCAGCAGCGTAGATATGGTCACTGAAGCTTTCTTT
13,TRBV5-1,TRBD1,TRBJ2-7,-,CASKPGQGNEQYF,TGCGCCAGCAAGCCGGGACAGGGCAACGAGCAGTACTTC
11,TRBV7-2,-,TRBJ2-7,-,CASRIGQEQYF,TGTGCCAGCAGAATAGGACAGGAGCAGTACTTC
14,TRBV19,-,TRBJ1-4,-,CASSKGRSNEKLFF,TGTGCCAGTAGTAAGGGACGTAGTAATGAAAAACTGTTTTTT
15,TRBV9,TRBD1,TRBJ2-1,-,CASSVGWDSYNEQFF,TGTGCCAGCAGCGTAGGTTGGGACAGCTACAATGAGCAGTTCTTC
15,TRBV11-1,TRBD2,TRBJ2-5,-,CASSDRLAGQETQYF,TGTGCCAGCAGCGACCGACTAGCGGGGCAAGAGACCCAGTACTTC
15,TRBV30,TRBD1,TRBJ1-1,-,CAWGTGQGRNTEAFF,TGTGCCTGGGGGACGGGACAGGGAAGAAACACTGAAGCTTTCTTT
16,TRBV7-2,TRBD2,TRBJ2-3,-,CASSLASGGMSDTQYF,TGTGCCAGCAGCTTAGCCAGCGGGGGGATGTCAGATACGCAGTATTTT